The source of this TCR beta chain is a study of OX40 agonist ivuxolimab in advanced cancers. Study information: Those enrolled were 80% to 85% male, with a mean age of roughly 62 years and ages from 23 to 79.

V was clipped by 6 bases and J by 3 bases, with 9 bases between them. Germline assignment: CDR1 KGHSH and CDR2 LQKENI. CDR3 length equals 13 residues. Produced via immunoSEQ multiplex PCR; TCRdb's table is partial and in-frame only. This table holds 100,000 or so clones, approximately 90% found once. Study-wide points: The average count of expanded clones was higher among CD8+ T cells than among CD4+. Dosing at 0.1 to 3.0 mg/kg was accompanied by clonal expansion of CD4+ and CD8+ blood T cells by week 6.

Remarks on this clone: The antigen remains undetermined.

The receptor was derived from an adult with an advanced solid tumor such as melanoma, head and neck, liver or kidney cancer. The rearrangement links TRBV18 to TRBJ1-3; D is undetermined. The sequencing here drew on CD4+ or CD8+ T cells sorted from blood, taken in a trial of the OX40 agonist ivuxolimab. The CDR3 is CASSSELGNTIYF. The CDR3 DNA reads TGTGCCAGCTCGTCGGAGCTTGGAAACACCATATATTTT.